Listed below are T cell receptor beta chains from one sample, sequenced in a study of blood T cell repertoires in COVID-19. Method: immunoSEQ multiplex PCR; TCRdb's copy keeps in-frame clones and lacks some. The top ten clones hold approximately 24% of a sample with 55,000 to 60,000 clones, about 80% of them seen once. Sequencing was performed on peripheral blood. These receptor sequences come from a man in his fifties with active or convalescent COVID-19. Both conserved end residues are part of each CDR3. The order of the fields is D gene, J gene, V gene, clone size, CDR3 length, CDR3 DNA, CDR3 protein. The D gene is left open where the match is weak. The size field is filled for only some rows; it gives once, few, many or a size class.

d_gene: TRBD1
j_gene: TRBJ1-6
v_gene: TRBV6-5
abundance: .
len: 13
CDR3nt: TGTGCCAGCACCGACAGGGTCCGTTCACCCCTCCACTTT
CDR3aa: CASTDRVRSPLHF

d_gene: .
j_gene: TRBJ2-7
v_gene: TRBV4-1
abundance: .
len: 14
CDR3nt: TGCGCCAGCAGCCAAATGGGGGAGGCCTACGAGCAGTACTTC
CDR3aa: CASSQMGEAYEQYF

d_gene: TRBD2
j_gene: TRBJ2-7
v_gene: TRBV5-4
abundance: .
len: 16
CDR3nt: TGTGCCAGCAGCGACGGGGGAAGCGGGGGCCTCTACGAGCAGTACTTC
CDR3aa: CASSDGGSGGLYEQYF

d_gene: .
j_gene: TRBJ2-7
v_gene: TRBV3-1/TRBV3-2
abundance: .
len: 15
CDR3nt: TGTGCCAGCAGCACGGACCCGGCGGGCTTCTACGAGCAGTACTTC
CDR3aa: CASSTDPAGFYEQYF

d_gene: TRBD2
j_gene: TRBJ2-1
v_gene: TRBV10-1
abundance: .
len: 15
CDR3nt: TGCGCCAGCAGTGAGCTAGCGGGGCTCAACAATGAGCAGTTCTTC
CDR3aa: CASSELAGLNNEQFF

d_gene: .
j_gene: TRBJ1-1
v_gene: TRBV15
abundance: few
len: 14
CDR3nt: TGTGCCACCAGCAGAGATTATCAGGTAATAGAAGCTTTCTTT
CDR3aa: CATSRDYQVIEAFF

d_gene: .
j_gene: TRBJ2-1
v_gene: TRBV7-3
abundance: .
len: 17
CDR3nt: TGTGCCAGCAGCACCCAACAGGGATTCAGTTCCTACAATGAGCAGTTCTTC
CDR3aa: CASSTQQGFSSYNEQFF

d_gene: .
j_gene: TRBJ2-2
v_gene: TRBV5-4
abundance: .
len: 15
CDR3nt: TGTGCCAGCAGCTTGGGGAGGGGGCTCACCGGGGAGCTGTTTTTT
CDR3aa: CASSLGRGLTGELFF

d_gene: .
j_gene: TRBJ2-2
v_gene: TRBV12-3/TRBV12-4
abundance: .
len: 13
CDR3nt: TGTGCCAGCAGTTCCCAAAACACCGGGGAGCTGTTTTTT
CDR3aa: CASSSQNTGELFF

d_gene: .
j_gene: TRBJ1-4
v_gene: TRBV5-5
abundance: few
len: 14
CDR3nt: TGTGCCAGCACCTTGGAGACAGCTAATGAAAAACTGTTTTTT
CDR3aa: CASTLETANEKLFF

d_gene: .
j_gene: TRBJ1-5
v_gene: TRBV24-1
abundance: .
len: 11
CDR3nt: TGTGCCACTTGGAAGGGGATGCCCCAGCATTTT
CDR3aa: CATWKGMPQHF

d_gene: TRBD2
j_gene: TRBJ2-7
v_gene: TRBV7-9
abundance: .
len: 13
CDR3nt: TGTGCCAGCGCTCTCGGGGGGGAAGACGAGCAGTACTTC
CDR3aa: CASALGGEDEQYF

d_gene: .
j_gene: TRBJ1-2
v_gene: TRBV5-3
abundance: .
len: 14
CDR3nt: TGTGCCAGAAGCCAGGATGAGGGTCGTGATGGCTACACCTTC
CDR3aa: CARSQDEGRDGYTF

d_gene: .
j_gene: TRBJ2-2
v_gene: TRBV14
abundance: .
len: 16
CDR3nt: TGTGCCAGCAGTATCCTCGGAGGCGCGAACACCGGGGAGCTGTTTTTT
CDR3aa: CASSILGGANTGELFF

d_gene: TRBD1
j_gene: TRBJ2-6
v_gene: TRBV5-1
abundance: .
len: 18
CDR3nt: TGCGCCAGCAGCTTGGCGGGGACAGGCTCCCCTGGGGCCAACGTCCTGACTTTC
CDR3aa: CASSLAGTGSPGANVLTF

d_gene: TRBD1
j_gene: TRBJ2-5
v_gene: TRBV19
abundance: once
len: 15
CDR3nt: TGTGCCAGTAGCCCCCCGGACAGGGCCCAAGAGACCCAGTACTTC
CDR3aa: CASSPPDRAQETQYF

d_gene: TRBD1
j_gene: TRBJ2-7
v_gene: TRBV18
abundance: .
len: 15
CDR3nt: TGTGCCAGCTCACCGGTGACAGGGGGCTCCTACGAGCAGTACTTC
CDR3aa: CASSPVTGGSYEQYF

d_gene: .
j_gene: TRBJ1-6
v_gene: TRBV11-2
abundance: .
len: 17
CDR3nt: TGTGCCAGCAGGGACTTAGGCATCCGCTCCTATAATTCACCCCTCCACTTT
CDR3aa: CASRDLGIRSYNSPLHF

d_gene: .
j_gene: TRBJ1-2
v_gene: TRBV5-1
abundance: .
len: 13
CDR3nt: TGCGCCAGCAGCTTGGGGTCAGGGGTTGGCTACACCTTC
CDR3aa: CASSLGSGVGYTF

d_gene: TRBD1
j_gene: TRBJ1-2
v_gene: TRBV5-1
abundance: .
len: 17
CDR3nt: TGCGCCAGCAGCCCGTGGGTTGTTACAGGGGGCGAGTATGGCTACACCTTC
CDR3aa: CASSPWVVTGGEYGYTF

d_gene: TRBD1
j_gene: TRBJ1-4
v_gene: TRBV6-5
abundance: .
len: 14
CDR3nt: TGTGCCAGTTCGACAGGGACAACTAATGAAAAACTGTTTTTT
CDR3aa: CASSTGTTNEKLFF

d_gene: .
j_gene: TRBJ2-1
v_gene: TRBV2
abundance: .
len: 13
CDR3nt: TGTGCCAGCTTCCGGGACTCCTACAATGAGCAGTTCTTC
CDR3aa: CASFRDSYNEQFF

d_gene: TRBD1
j_gene: TRBJ2-7
v_gene: TRBV5-1
abundance: .
len: 14
CDR3nt: TGCGCCAGCAGAGGACAGGCAGGAGCCTACGAGCAGTACTTC
CDR3aa: CASRGQAGAYEQYF